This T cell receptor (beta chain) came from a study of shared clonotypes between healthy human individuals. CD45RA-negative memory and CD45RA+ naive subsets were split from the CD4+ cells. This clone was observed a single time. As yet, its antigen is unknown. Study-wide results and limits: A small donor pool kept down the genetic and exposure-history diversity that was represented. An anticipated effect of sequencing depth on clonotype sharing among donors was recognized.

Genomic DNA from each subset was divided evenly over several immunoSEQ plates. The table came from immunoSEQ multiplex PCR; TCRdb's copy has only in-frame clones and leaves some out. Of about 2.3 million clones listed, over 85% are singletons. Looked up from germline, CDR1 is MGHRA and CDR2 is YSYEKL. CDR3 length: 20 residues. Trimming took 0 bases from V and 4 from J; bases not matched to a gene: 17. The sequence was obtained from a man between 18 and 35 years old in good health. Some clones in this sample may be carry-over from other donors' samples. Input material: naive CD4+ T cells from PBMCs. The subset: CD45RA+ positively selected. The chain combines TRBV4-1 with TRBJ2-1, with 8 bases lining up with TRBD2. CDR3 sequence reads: CASSQDRGNQGGGRYNEQFF. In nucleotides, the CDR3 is TGCGCCAGCAGCCAAGATCGGGGGAACCAGGGTGGCGGGAGGTACAATGAGCAGTTCTTC.